This T cell receptor (beta chain) was retrieved from a study of blood T cell repertoires in COVID-19. Across the whole study: Acute and convalescent COVID-19 specimens originated in the United States, Italy and Spain.

This table comes from immunoSEQ multiplex PCR, and its TCRdb copy is limited to in-frame clones, with some not included. The data show a few hundred thousand clones, roughly 84% seen once. The CDR3 runs to 13 residues. From germline, CDR1 is ENHRY and CDR2 SYGVKD. The V end lost 8 bases, the J end lost 4 bases, and 14 bases lay between the germline ends. Individuals aged about 18 to 89 years were recruited from 24 US areas. Two negative PCRs, clearance, or symptom resolution characterized the recovered Cohort 3 donors. Material: PBMCs or T cells enriched from blood (not recorded which). This sequence joins TRBV10-3 and TRBJ1-2; D is unresolved. This sequence was found in a woman between 35 and 50 years old who had recovered from COVID-19. Here the CDR3 DNA reads TGTGCCATCCTCCAGTCTGGAGGCTATGGCTACACCTTC. Translated: CAILQSGGYGYTF.